This T cell receptor beta chain was sequenced during a study of T cell changes during pregnancy in multiple sclerosis. Germline CDR1 is SGHRS and CDR2 is YFSETQ. J gave up 10 bases and V 4 bases, and 19 bases lay outside the gene matches. The CDR3 loop spans 16 amino acids. Assay used: immunoSEQ multiplex PCR; TCRdb lists only in-frame clones, some missing. The data contain tens of thousands of clones, over 80% of them singletons. The TCR comes from a female donor in good health, enrolled as a control in a pregnancy study. The V gene is TRBV5-1, the J gene TRBJ1-1; 7 positions match TRBD1. The material was peripheral blood, obtained in the second trimester of pregnancy. The CDR3 loop is CASSQYQGGTVGRAFF. CDR3 coding DNA: TGCGCCAGCAGCCAGTACCAAGGAGGGACAGTGGGAAGAGCTTTCTTT.